This record looks at one T cell receptor (beta chain) sequence and its context. The data originate from a study of blood T cell repertoires in COVID-19. Study-wide context: Acute and convalescent COVID-19 samples came from the United States, Italy and Spain.

As handled by the study authors: Estimated nucleated cell counts came from reference gene primer amplification. TCRdb's copy holds only in-frame clones and misses some; the assay was immunoSEQ multiplex PCR. V and J calls and clone size are given by that table; D and trimming were obtained from the DNA. The table lists about 190,000 clones, around 90% of them singletons, with 20% to 25% in the top ten. This TCR was sampled from a man aged 60 to 75 with active or convalescent COVID-19. Sequenced input: peripheral blood.

The CDR3 sequence: CASSPGTGRPLHF. As DNA, the CDR3 is TGTGCCAGCTCACCGGGGACAGGGAGGCCCCTCCACTTT. V usage is TRBV18 and J usage is TRBJ1-6; 9 nucleotides align to TRBD1. Germline V gene sequence: CDR1 KGHSH, CDR2 LQKENI. This CDR3 has 13 residues. J was trimmed by 13 bases and V by 3 bases; bases with no gene match: 4.